This paragraph reports one T cell receptor (beta chain). Its recognized antigen is unknown. One base away there is no much larger clone; base qualities are not given. This entry belongs to a study of blood T cell repertoires in COVID-19 (dated by TCRdb to about 2020). Describing the broader study: The collaborator samples originated in the United States, Italy and Spain and spanned the acute and convalescent phases of COVID-19. The dataset comprised deeply sampled blood TCRbeta repertoires from subjects exposed to, actively infected with, or recovered from COVID-19. Nearly every sample came with metadata listing a de-identified subject ID, COVID-19 status, age in years and sex. The material from the prospective study consisted of cDNA or gDNA derived from T cells, B-cell-depleted T cells, or PBMCs. A freely available public database, intended as a resource for researchers studying the immune response to SARS-CoV-2, is where the repertoires were released. Where available, HLA class I and class II types were taken from metadata supplied by the sample provider and were not determined by assay-based typing. Samples came from the ongoing ImmuneRACE study (first 160 participants) plus 1,254 subjects from 6 global collaborators.

The germline V gene gives CDR1 as KGHDR and CDR2 as SFDVKD. Inclusive of the bounding cysteine and phenylalanine, the CDR3 is 14 residues long. Of the read, only the CDR3 DNA is kept; its 42 bases are in frame from base 1. V and J are trimmed by 3 bases and 5 bases, and the gene matches miss 4 bases of the junction. TCRbeta CDR3 regions were amplified from genomic DNA by means of the immunoSEQ Assay, a bias-controlled multiplex PCR. In the paper's pipeline: Within the assay, amplification of reference gene primers was used to estimate how many nucleated cells each sample contained. To quantify the absolute abundance of each unique TCRbeta CDR3 rearrangement, sequence reads were collapsed and filtered. For each sample, productive Simpson clonality was calculated as the square root of Simpson's diversity index across productive rearrangements. The table was pulled from immuneACCESS by TCRdb, which kept in-frame rearrangements only. Such tables lose some clones; where checked, under half of the loss comes from unresolved V genes, and the rest has no known cause. V and J calls and clone size follow that table, whereas D and trimming were derived from the DNA. Counted in this sample were under 150,000 clones; around 86% of them appeared once. Jointly, the top ten make up roughly 9% of the sample.

Whole blood was collected in K2EDTA tubes by collaborating institutions according to the institutions' own protocols. For TCRbeta analysis, collaborators shipped samples in one of three forms: frozen whole blood, isolated PBMCs, or DNA extracted from either of those sample types. What the research found in general, with its limitations: The quantity of clinical and demographic metadata differed by source and by participant and was supplied without curation.

The receptor's source is a middle-aged man with active or convalescent COVID-19. The sequence links TRBV24-1 to TRBJ2-5; 8 central nucleotides agree with TRBD1. Source material: peripheral blood. The DNA is TGTGCCACCAGTGATCCAGGGGGCCCGGAGACCCAGTACTTC. The resulting protein is CATSDPGGPETQYF.